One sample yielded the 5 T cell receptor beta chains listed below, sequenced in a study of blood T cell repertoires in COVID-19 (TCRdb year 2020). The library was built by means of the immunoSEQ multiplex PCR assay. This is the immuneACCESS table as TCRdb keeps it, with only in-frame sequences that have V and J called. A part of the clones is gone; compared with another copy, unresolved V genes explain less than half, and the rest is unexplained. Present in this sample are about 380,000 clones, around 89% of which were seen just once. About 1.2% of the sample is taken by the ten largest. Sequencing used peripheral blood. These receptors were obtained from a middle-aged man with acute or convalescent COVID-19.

The CDR3 here is CASSAWGDSRGGYTF. In DNA form, the CDR3 reads TGTGCCAGCAGCGCTTGGGGGGACAGTCGCGGTGGCTACACCTTC. The chain uses TRBV9 and TRBJ1-2; 7 bases map to TRBD1. Germline V CDR1 and CDR2: SGDLS, YYNGEE. Losses at the gene ends were 3 bases for V and 7 bases for J; bases not matched to a gene: 12. The CDR3 has 15 residues.

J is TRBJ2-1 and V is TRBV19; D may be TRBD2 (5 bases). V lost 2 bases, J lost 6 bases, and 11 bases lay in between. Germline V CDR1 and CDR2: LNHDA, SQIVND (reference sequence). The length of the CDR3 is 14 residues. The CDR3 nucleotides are TGTGCCAGTAGTATATCGGGCGGGCGCAATGAGCAGTTCTTC. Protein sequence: CASSISGGRNEQFF.

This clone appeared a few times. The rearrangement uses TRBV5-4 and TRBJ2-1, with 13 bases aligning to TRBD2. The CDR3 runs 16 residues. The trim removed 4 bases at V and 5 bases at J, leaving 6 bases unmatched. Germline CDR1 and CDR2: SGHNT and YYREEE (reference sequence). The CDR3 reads CASSTGLAGANNEQFF. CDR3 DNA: TGTGCCAGCAGCACAGGACTAGCGGGGGCGAACAATGAGCAGTTCTTC.

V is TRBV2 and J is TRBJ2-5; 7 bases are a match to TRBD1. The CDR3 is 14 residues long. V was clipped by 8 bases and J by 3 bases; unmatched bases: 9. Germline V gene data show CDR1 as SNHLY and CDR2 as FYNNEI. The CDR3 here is CASSGTEEKETQYF. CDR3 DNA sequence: TGTGCCAGCTCGGGGACAGAAGAAAAAGAGACCCAGTACTTC.

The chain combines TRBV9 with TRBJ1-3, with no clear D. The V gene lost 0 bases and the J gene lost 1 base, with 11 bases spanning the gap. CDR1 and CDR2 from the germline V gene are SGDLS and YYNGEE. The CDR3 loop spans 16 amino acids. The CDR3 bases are TGTGCCAGCAGCGTAGATCCGGCGGGATCTGGAAACACCATATATTTT. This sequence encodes CASSVDPAGSGNTIYF.